The sequence of this T cell receptor beta chain was determined in a study of beta chain features in type 1 diabetes. Findings of the study overall: All four CD4+ subsets from Type 1 diabetes patients carried moderately but significantly shorter TCRB CDR3s. It was among patients, rather than healthy donors, that naive, central memory and Treg TCRB repertoires appeared more similar.

This clone came up a few times. Antigen unknown. Based on CD45RO/CCR7/CD25/CD127/CD95/CD27, CD4+ regulatory, stem cell-like memory, naive and central memory cells were sorted. Expressed TCRB transcripts were sequenced, since all the RNA that had been isolated was reverse transcribed. Samples of naive, central memory and regulatory T cells yielded a mean of about 3.5 million reads. Only in-frame clones appear in the TCRdb table, and some are missing; sequencing was by immunoSEQ multiplex PCR. Of hundreds of thousands of clones in the sample, 13% to 15% are singletons; the top ten hold about 0.03%. The CDR3 runs 15 residues. Unmatched junction bases numbered 7, after V lost 3 bases and J lost 2 bases. CDR1 MGHDK and CDR2 SYGVNS come from the germline V gene.

The chain carries TRBV25-1 and TRBJ2-7; 7 bases are a match to TRBD2. The material sequenced was naive CD4+ T cells from blood. This receptor was taken from a woman in her thirties or forties in good health. CDR3 sequence: CASSDLGLAAYEQYF. CDR3 nucleotide sequence: TGTGCCAGCAGTGATCTGGGTCTAGCGGCCTACGAGCAGTACTTC.